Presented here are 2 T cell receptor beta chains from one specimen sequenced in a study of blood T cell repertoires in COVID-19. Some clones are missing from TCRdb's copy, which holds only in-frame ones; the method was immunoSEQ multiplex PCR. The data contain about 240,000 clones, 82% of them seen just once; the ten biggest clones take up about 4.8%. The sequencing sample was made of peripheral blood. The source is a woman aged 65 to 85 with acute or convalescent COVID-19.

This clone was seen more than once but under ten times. The CDR3 bases are TGTGCCAGCAGCCAGGCTAGCGGGGGACCAGATACGCAGTATTTT. Translation gives CASSQASGGPDTQYF. The J gene is TRBJ2-3, the V gene TRBV4-2, with TRBD2 matching over 10 bases. This CDR3 has 15 residues. J lost 4 bases, V lost 3 bases, and 4 bases had no gene match. Germline lookup yields CDR1 LGHNA and CDR2 YNFKEQ.

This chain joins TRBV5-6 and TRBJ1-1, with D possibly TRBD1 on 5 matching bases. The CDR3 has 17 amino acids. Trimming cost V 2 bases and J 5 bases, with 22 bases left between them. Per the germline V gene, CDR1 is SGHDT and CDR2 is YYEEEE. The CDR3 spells CASSFPRREGSGTEAFF. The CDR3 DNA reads TGTGCCAGCAGCTTCCCGAGACGGGAGGGTTCAGGGACTGAAGCTTTCTTT.